These 18 T cell receptor beta chains came from one sample sequenced in a study of shared clonotypes between healthy human individuals. Clones were read by immunoSEQ multiplex PCR, and TCRdb kept only the in-frame ones, dropping some. The data contain some 2,500,000 clones, more than 85% of them singletons. Sample: naive CD4+ T cells from PBMCs. Subset defined: CD45RA+ positively selected. The receptors shown here come from a man between 18 and 29 years old in good health. Some clones in this sample may be carry-over from other donors' samples.

V is TRBV6-1 and J is TRBJ1-2, with D possibly being TRBD1 (5 bases). Trimming stripped 4 bases from V and 6 bases from J, with 15 bases between. The germline V gene encodes CDR1 MNHNS and CDR2 SASEGT. This CDR3 region has 14 residues. The chain's CDR3 is CASSVPIAGHGYTF. The CDR3, as DNA: TGTGCCAGCAGTGTCCCCATCGCAGGGCATGGCTACACCTTC.

The chain recombines TRBV7-3 with TRBJ2-3; the match to TRBD2 covers 7 bases. CDR1 is SGHTA and CDR2 is FQGTGA in the germline V gene. The CDR3 runs to 15 residues. The ends lost 2 bases at V and 6 bases at J; junction bases unmatched: 8. In DNA, the CDR3 is TGTGCCAGCAGCTTATATGCGGGAGAAGGTGATACGCAGTATTTT. Translation: CASSLYAGEGDTQYF. Supplemented by reference TRBV7-3 and TRBJ2-3, the full variable domain reads GAGVSQTPSNKVTEKGKYVELRCDPISGHTALYWYRQSLGQGPEFLIYFQGTGAADDSGLPNDRFFAVRPEGSVSTLKIQRTERGDSAVYLCASSLYAGEGDTQYFGPGTRLTVL.

This clone has only one observation. The chain combines TRBV28 with TRBJ2-6, with D possibly being TRBD2 (5 bases). V was trimmed by 4 bases and J by 2 bases, leaving 18 bases between them. This CDR3 region has 18 residues. Germline V gene sequence: CDR1 MDHEN, CDR2 SYDVKM. In nucleotides, the CDR3 is TGTGCCAGCAGTTCAGCGGCAGTTGCCACGCCTGGGGCCAACGTCCTGACTTTC. It codes for CASSSAAVATPGANVLTF. Full variable domain (remainder filled in from reference TRBV28 and TRBJ2-6): DVKVTQSSRYLVKRTGEKVFLECVQDMDHENMFWYRQDPGLGLRLIYFSYDVKMKEKGDIPEGYSVSREKKERFSLILESASTNQTSMYLCASSSAAVATPGANVLTFGAGSRLTVL.

Only one count was recorded for this clone. V gene TRBV7-8 combines with J gene TRBJ2-1; TRBD2 might be the D (5 bases). V was cut by 1 base and J by 9 bases, with 16 bases left in between. This CDR3 has 15 residues. Germline CDR1 is SGHVS and CDR2 is FQNEAQ. The CDR3 DNA is TGTGCCAGCAGCTTAGAAGTGGGAGACCCCATTGAGCAGTTCTTC. Translation: CASSLEVGDPIEQFF.

This clone showed up just a few times. The rearrangement uses TRBV19 and TRBJ2-2; D unclear. Germline V gene sequence: CDR1 LNHDA, CDR2 SQIVND (reference sequence). Deletions cut 7 bases from V and 0 bases from J, with 12 bases between. This CDR3 has 15 amino acids. CDR3 sequence reads: CASTLGPTNTGELFF. DNA for the CDR3: TGTGCCAGTACTCTCGGACCGACGAACACCGGGGAGCTGTTTTTT.

The chain combines TRBV25-1 with TRBJ2-1; a weak D match, TRBD1 (5 bases). Germline CDR1 reads MGHDK; CDR2 reads SYGVNS. The CDR3 has 15 residues. Deletions cut 2 bases from V and 0 bases from J, with 8 bases between. CDR3 sequence (DNA): TGTGCCAGCAGTGAAGGGGCCAGCTCCTACAATGAGCAGTTCTTC. Translation gives CASSEGASSYNEQFF.

This chain connects TRBV28 to TRBJ2-1; no firm D call. Germline-derived CDR1 and CDR2 are MDHEN and SYDVKM. The CDR3 has 13 amino acids. The V gene lost 8 bases and the J gene lost 0 bases, with 8 bases spanning the gap. This chain's CDR3 is CASLPSSYNEQFF. In nucleotides, the CDR3 is TGTGCCAGCTTGCCAAGCTCCTACAATGAGCAGTTCTTC.

The rearrangement joins TRBV6-6 to TRBJ1-1, with 8 bases lining up with TRBD1. J lost 4 bases, V lost 6 bases, and 7 bases had no gene match. This CDR3 is built from 14 residues. Germline V CDR1 and CDR2: MNHNY, SVGAGI (reference sequence). As DNA, the CDR3 is TGTGCCAGCAGCCGGAGAACAGGGGGCACTGAAGCTTTCTTT. It yields the protein CASSRRTGGTEAFF.

This clone was detected once. Additional DNA sequences in this sample encode the identical CDR3. The J gene is TRBJ2-6, the V gene TRBV18, with 9 bases fitting TRBD1. CDR1 and CDR2 (germline): KGHSH, LQKENI. V was clipped by 5 bases and J by 2 bases; unmatched bases: 1. CDR3 length: 15 amino acids. CDR3 bases: TGTGCCAGCTCAAGACAGGGGGCTGGGGCCAACGTCCTGACTTTC. This encodes CASSRQGAGANVLTF.

The chain recombines TRBV7-8 with TRBJ2-1, with 9 bases fitting TRBD2. With V trimmed by 3 bases and J by 2 bases, 2 bases remained unmatched. The length of the CDR3 is 15 residues. The germline V gene has CDR1 SGHVS and CDR2 FQNEAQ. The CDR3 sequence: CASSFSGGAYNEQFF. The CDR3 region has the DNA TGTGCCAGCAGCTTTAGCGGGGGCGCCTACAATGAGCAGTTCTTC.

The rearrangement joins TRBV7-3 to TRBJ2-3; 8 bases match TRBD2. CDR1 and CDR2 (germline): SGHTA, FQGTGA. This CDR3 contains 15 residues. The V segment lost 6 bases and the J segment 1 base; nucleotides outside the gene matches: 6. The CDR3 DNA sequence: TGTGCCAGCAGTTTACTAGCGGCCCGCACAGATACGCAGTATTTT. Protein: CASSLLAARTDTQYF.

The DNA for the CDR3 is TGTGCCAGCAGCCCCCCGGGGGCGCGTGGAATCTCTGGAAACACCATATATTTT. It codes for CASSPPGARGISGNTIYF. The rearrangement links TRBV7-9 to TRBJ1-3, with a weak D call TRBD1 (6 bases). Trimming took 5 bases from V and 0 from J, leaving 20 bases between them. Germline CDR1 SEHNR, CDR2 FQNEAQ (reference sequence). The CDR3 consists of 18 residues.

The rearrangement joins TRBV6-5 to TRBJ2-2; D gene uncertain. Germline CDR1 is MNHEY and CDR2 is SVGAGI. This CDR3 spans 14 amino acids. Trimming took off 7 bases at V and 1 base at J, with 10 bases between the two ends. CDR3 loop: CASTTFGNTGELFF. CDR3 sequence (DNA): TGTGCCAGCACCACATTCGGGAACACCGGGGAGCTGTTTTTT.

The chain recombines TRBV9 with TRBJ1-4, with 10 bases matching TRBD1. V lost 4 bases to trimming and J lost 0 bases; unmatched junction nucleotides: 6. Germline lookup yields CDR1 SGDLS and CDR2 YYNGEE. The CDR3 contains 17 residues. This CDR3 reads CASSPRTGGTTNEKLFF. The CDR3 nucleotides read TGTGCCAGCAGCCCCCGGACAGGGGGGACAACTAATGAAAAACTGTTTTTT.

The chain couples TRBV6-1 to TRBJ1-5; maybe TRBD1 (6 bases). This CDR3 has 18 residues. CDR1 is MNHNS and CDR2 is SASEGT in the germline V gene. Trimming shortened V by 0 bases and J by 2 bases, and 17 bases separated the two germline ends. CDR3 DNA: TGTGCCAGCAGTGAAGCGAGGGGGGGACACCTACGCAATCAGCCCCAGCATTTT. This gives the protein CASSEARGGHLRNQPQHF.

V is TRBV30 and J is TRBJ1-5, with a tentative D call TRBD1 (5 bases). The CDR3 is 13 residues long. Germline V gene data show CDR1 as GTSNPN and CDR2 as SVGIG (reference sequence). Trimming cost V 2 bases and J 3 bases, with 8 bases left between them. The CDR3, as DNA: TGTGCCTGGAGTATACAGGACAATCAGCCCCAGCATTTT. Protein: CAWSIQDNQPQHF.

This clone showed up just a few times. The gene calls are TRBV7-9 and TRBJ1-1; 7 nucleotides line up with TRBD1. With V trimmed by 5 bases and J by 0 bases, 6 bases remained unmatched. Per germline, CDR1 SEHNR and CDR2 FQNEAQ (reference sequence). CDR3 length: 15 residues. CDR3 sequence (DNA): TGTGCCAGCAGCCCAACAGGGGCGATGAACACTGAAGCTTTCTTT. The encoded protein is CASSPTGAMNTEAFF.

V is TRBV9 and J is TRBJ2-5; a weak D match, TRBD2 (5 bases). The germline V gene has CDR1 SGDLS and CDR2 YYNGEE. V lost 0 bases to trimming and J lost 3 bases, with 12 bases between them. The CDR3 extends over 15 amino acids. The CDR3 protein is CASSVGGSTEETQYF. CDR3 DNA: TGTGCCAGCAGCGTAGGTGGGAGTACAGAAGAGACCCAGTACTTC.